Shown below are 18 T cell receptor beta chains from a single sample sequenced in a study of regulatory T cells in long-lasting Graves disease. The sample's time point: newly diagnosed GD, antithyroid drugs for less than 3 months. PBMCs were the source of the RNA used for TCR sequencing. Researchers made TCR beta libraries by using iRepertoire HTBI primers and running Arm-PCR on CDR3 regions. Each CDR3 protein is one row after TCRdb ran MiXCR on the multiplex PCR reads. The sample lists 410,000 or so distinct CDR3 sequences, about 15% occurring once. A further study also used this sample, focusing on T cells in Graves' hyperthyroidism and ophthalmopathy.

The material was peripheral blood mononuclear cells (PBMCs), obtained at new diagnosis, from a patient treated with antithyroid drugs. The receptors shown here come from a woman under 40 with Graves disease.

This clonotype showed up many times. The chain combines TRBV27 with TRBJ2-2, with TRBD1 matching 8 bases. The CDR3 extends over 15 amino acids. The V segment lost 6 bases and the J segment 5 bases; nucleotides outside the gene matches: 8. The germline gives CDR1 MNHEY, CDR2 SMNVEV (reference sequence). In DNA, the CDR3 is TGTGCCAGCAGCCCGGACAGGGTTTGGACCGGGGAGCTGTTTTTT. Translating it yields CASSPDRVWTGELFF.

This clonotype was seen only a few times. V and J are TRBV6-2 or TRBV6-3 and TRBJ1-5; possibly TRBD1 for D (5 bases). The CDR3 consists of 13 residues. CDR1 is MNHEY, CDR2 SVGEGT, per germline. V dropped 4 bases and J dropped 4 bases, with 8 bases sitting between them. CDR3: CASSWTYNQPQHF. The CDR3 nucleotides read TGTGCCAGCAGTTGGACATATAATCAGCCCCAGCATTTT.

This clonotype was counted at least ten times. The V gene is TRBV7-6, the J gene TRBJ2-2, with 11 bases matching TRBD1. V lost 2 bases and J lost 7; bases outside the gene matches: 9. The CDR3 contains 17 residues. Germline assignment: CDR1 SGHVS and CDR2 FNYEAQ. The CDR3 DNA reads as TGTGCCAGCAGCTTAAGAGGACAGGGGGCGCGTAACGGGGAGCTGTTTTTT. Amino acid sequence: CASSLRGQGARNGELFF.

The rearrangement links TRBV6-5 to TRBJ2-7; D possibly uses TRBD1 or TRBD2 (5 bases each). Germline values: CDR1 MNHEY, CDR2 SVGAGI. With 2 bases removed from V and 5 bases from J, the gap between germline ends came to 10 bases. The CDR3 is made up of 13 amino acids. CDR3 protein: CASSYGLGDEQYF. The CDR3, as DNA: TGTGCCAGCAGTTACGGCTTGGGGGACGAGCAGTACTTC.

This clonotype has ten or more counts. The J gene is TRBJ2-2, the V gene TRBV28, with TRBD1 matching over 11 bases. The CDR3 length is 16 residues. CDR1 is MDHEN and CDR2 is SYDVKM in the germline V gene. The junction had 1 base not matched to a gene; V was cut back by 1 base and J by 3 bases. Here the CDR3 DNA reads TGTGCCAGCAGTTTATTGGGACAGGGGGACACCGGGGAGCTGTTTTTT. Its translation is CASSLLGQGDTGELFF.

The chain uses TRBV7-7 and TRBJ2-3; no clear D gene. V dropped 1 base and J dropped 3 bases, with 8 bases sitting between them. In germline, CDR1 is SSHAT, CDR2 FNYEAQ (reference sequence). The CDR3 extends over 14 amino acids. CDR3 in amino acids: CASSLGTDTDTQYF. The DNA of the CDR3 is TGTGCCAGCAGCTTAGGGACGGATACAGATACGCAGTATTTT.

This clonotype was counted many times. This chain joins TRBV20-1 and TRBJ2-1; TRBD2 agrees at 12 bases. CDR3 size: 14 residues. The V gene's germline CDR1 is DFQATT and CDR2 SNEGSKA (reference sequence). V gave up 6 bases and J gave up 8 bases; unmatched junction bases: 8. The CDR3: CSAWGLAGIDEQFF. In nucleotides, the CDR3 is TGCAGTGCCTGGGGACTAGCGGGTATCGATGAGCAGTTCTTC.

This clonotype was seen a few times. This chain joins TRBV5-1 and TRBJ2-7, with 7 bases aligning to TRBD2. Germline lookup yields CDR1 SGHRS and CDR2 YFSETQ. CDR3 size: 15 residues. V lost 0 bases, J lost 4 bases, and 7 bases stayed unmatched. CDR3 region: CASSLGAGEIYEQYF. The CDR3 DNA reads TGCGCCAGCAGCTTGGGTGCGGGAGAGATATACGAGCAGTACTTC.

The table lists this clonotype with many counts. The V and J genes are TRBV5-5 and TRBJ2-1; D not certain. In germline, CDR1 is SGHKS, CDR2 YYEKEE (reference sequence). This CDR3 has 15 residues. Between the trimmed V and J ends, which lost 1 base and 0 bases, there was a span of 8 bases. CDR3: CASSLSRASYNEQFF. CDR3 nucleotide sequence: TGTGCCAGCAGCTTGAGCAGAGCCTCCTACAATGAGCAGTTCTTC.

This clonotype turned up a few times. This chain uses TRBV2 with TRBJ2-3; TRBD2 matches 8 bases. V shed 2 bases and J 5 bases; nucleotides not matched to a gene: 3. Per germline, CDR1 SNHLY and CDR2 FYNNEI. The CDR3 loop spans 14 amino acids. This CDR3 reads CASSELAGGDTQYF. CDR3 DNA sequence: TGTGCCAGCAGTGAACTAGCGGGCGGAGATACGCAGTATTTT.

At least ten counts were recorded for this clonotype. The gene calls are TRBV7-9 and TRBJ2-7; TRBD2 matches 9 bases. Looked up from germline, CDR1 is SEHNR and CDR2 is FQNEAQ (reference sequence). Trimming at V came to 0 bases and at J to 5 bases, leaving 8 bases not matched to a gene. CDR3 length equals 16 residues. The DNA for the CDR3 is TGTGCCAGCAGCTTAGCGCTGGCGGGAGGGACGGACGAGCAGTACTTC. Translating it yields CASSLALAGGTDEQYF.

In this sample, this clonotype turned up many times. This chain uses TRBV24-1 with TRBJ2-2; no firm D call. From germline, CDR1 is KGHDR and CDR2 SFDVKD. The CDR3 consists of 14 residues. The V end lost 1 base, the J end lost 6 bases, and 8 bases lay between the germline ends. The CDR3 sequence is CATSDFRAPGELFF. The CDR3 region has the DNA TGTGCCACCAGTGATTTTCGAGCCCCCGGGGAGCTGTTTTTT.

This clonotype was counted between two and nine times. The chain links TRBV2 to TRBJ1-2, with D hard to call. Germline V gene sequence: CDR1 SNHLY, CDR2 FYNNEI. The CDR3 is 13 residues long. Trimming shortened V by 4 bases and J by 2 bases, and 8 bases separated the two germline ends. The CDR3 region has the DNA TGTGCCAGCAGTGGAGGGCGGAACTATGGCTACACCTTC. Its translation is CASSGGRNYGYTF.

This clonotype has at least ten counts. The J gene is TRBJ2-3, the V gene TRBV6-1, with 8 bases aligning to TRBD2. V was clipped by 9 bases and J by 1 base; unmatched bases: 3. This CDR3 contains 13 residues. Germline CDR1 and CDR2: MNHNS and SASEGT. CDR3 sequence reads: CASETSGTDTQYF. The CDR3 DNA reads TGTGCCAGTGAGACTAGCGGCACAGATACGCAGTATTTT.

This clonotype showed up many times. The DNA of the CDR3 is TGTGCCAGTATTGAAGCAAAGGTTCAGCCCCAGCATTTT. Its translation is CASIEAKVQPQHF. The rearrangement links TRBV19 to TRBJ1-5; D not certain. This CDR3 is 13 amino acids long. Deletions cut 7 bases from V and 6 bases from J, with 13 bases between. Germline CDR1 and CDR2: LNHDA and SQIVND (reference sequence).

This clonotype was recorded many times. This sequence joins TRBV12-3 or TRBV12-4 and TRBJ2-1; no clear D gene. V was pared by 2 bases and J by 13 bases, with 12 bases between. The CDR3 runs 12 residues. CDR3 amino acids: CASSLTASNQFF. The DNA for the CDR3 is TGTGCCAGCAGTTTAACAGCCAGCAACCAGTTCTTC.

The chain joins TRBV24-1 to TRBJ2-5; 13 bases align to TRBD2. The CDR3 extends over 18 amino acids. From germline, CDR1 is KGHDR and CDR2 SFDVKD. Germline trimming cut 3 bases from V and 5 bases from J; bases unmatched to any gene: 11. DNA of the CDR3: TGTGCCACCAGTGATCCCGGGACTAGCGGGGACAGGGCCGAGACCCAGTACTTC. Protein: CATSDPGTSGDRAETQYF.

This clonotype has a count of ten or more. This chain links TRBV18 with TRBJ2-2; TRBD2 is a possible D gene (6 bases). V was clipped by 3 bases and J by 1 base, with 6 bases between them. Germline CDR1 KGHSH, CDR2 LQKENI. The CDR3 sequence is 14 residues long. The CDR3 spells CASSPTRNTGELFF. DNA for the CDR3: TGTGCCAGCTCACCGACTAGGAACACCGGGGAGCTGTTTTTT.